The 15 T cell receptor beta chains below all came from one sample that was sequenced in a study of shared clonotypes between healthy human individuals (dated by TCRdb to the early 2020s). Libraries were constructed by the immunoSEQ multiplex PCR assay. TCRdb re-hosts the immuneACCESS table, in-frame sequences only. Its copies lack some clones; in the studies checked, an unresolved V gene accounts for under half of them, and the cause for the rest is not known. This sample lists roughly 1.5 million clones; 95% to 99% were detected once. Approximately 0.44% of the sample rests with the top ten. The source material was naive CD4+ T cells sorted from blood. According to the study, the label for this sample's cell subset or site signals: CD45RA+ positively selected. These receptors were taken from a man aged 30-40 years in good health.

The chain couples TRBV5-1 to TRBJ1-5; 10 bases agree with TRBD1. Germline CDR1 reads SGHRS; CDR2 reads YFSETQ. The J segment lost 4 bases and the V segment lost 8 bases, leaving 6 bases of the junction unmatched. This CDR3 is built from 14 residues. For the CDR3, the DNA is TGCGCCAGGTACGGGACAGGGGAAAATCAGCCCCAGCATTTT. Protein product: CARYGTGENQPQHF.

The chain couples TRBV28 to TRBJ1-5; a possible D gene is TRBD1 (5 bases). The CDR3 contains 13 residues. Germline assignment: CDR1 MDHEN and CDR2 SYDVKM. The V gene lost 2 bases and the J gene lost 7 bases, with 9 bases spanning the gap. The CDR3 DNA is TGTGCCAGCAGTTTACACGGGGACCAGCCCCAGCATTTT. Its translation is CASSLHGDQPQHF.

Regarding this clone: Other DNA sequences in this specimen translate into the identical CDR3. J is TRBJ2-7 and V is TRBV28; tentatively, D is TRBD2 (6 bases). The V and J ends lost 3 bases and 4 bases respectively, with 7 bases between them. The CDR3 length is 12 residues. In germline, CDR1 is MDHEN, CDR2 SYDVKM. The CDR3 DNA follows: TGTGCCAGCAGTTTGGGAGGATACGAGCAGTACTTC. This encodes CASSLGGYEQYF.

The gene calls are TRBV6-5 and TRBJ1-5; D remains ambiguous. Trimming took 6 bases from V and 3 from J, leaving 9 bases between them. The germline V gene encodes CDR1 MNHEY and CDR2 SVGAGI. The CDR3 has 13 amino acids. CDR3 region: CASSPSVNQPQHF. CDR3 DNA: TGTGCCAGCAGCCCTTCCGTCAATCAGCCCCAGCATTTT.

With regard to this clone: This specimen includes other DNA sequences encoding the same CDR3. The chain has TRBV6-5 and TRBJ1-5; no definite D call. Trimming removed 0 bases from V and 2 bases from J, with 2 bases in between. CDR1 MNHEY and CDR2 SVGAGI come from the germline V gene. The CDR3 has 13 amino acids. The CDR3 bases are TGTGCCAGCAGTTACTCACGCAATCAGCCCCAGCATTTT. The encoded protein is CASSYSRNQPQHF.

V usage is TRBV18 and J usage is TRBJ2-5; TRBD1 matches 10 bases. Germline CDR1 and CDR2: KGHSH and LQKENI. J gave up 5 bases and V 2 bases, and 11 bases lay outside the gene matches. The CDR3 covers 17 residues. Here the CDR3 DNA reads TGTGCCAGCTCACCATGGACAGGGGGGACCTCTTCCGAGACCCAGTACTTC. Protein sequence: CASSPWTGGTSSETQYF.

The chain couples TRBV7-2 to TRBJ2-5, with D uncertain. Germline assignment: CDR1 SGHTA and CDR2 FQGNSA. The CDR3 runs to 13 residues. The V and J ends lost 4 bases and 1 base respectively, with 7 bases between them. The CDR3 is CASSWLGQETQYF. In nucleotides, the CDR3 is TGTGCCAGCAGCTGGCTAGGCCAAGAGACCCAGTACTTC.

The chain couples TRBV13 to TRBJ2-1; 12 positions match TRBD2. The junction had 9 bases not matched to a gene; V was cut back by 5 bases and J by 4 bases. CDR3 length equals 17 residues. Per the germline V gene, CDR1 is PRHDT and CDR2 is FYEKMQ (reference sequence). CDR3 loop: CASSPRWTSGTYNEQFF. Written as DNA, the CDR3 is TGTGCCAGCAGCCCCCGGTGGACTAGCGGGACATACAATGAGCAGTTCTTC.

The chain employs TRBV25-1 and TRBJ2-7; TRBD2 aligns across 9 bases. CDR3 length: 13 residues. Germline V gene data show CDR1 as MGHDK and CDR2 as SYGVNS. The junction had 4 bases not matched to a gene; V was cut back by 6 bases and J by 4 bases. The CDR3 reads CASSLAGVYEQYF. The CDR3 region has the DNA TGTGCCAGCAGCTTAGCGGGAGTATACGAGCAGTACTTC.

This chain connects TRBV29-1 to TRBJ2-1; 15 bases fit TRBD2. This CDR3 is 18 amino acids long. Germline loops: CDR1 SQVTM, CDR2 ANQGSEA. V shed 6 bases and J 0 bases; nucleotides not matched to a gene: 9. The CDR3 DNA reads TGCAGCGTCGTCGGGACTAGCGGGAGGTTGGGCTCCTACAATGAGCAGTTCTTC. This translates into CSVVGTSGRLGSYNEQFF.

The chain couples TRBV14 to TRBJ2-7, with 14 bases that match TRBD2. Germline CDR1 reads SGHDN; CDR2 reads FVKESK. The V gene end was trimmed by 1 base and the J gene end by 0 bases; junction bases not matched to a gene: 8. The CDR3 is 19 residues long. CDR3 in DNA: TGTGCCAGCAGCCAAGCCCCGGGGACTAGCGGGAGCAGCTCCTACGAGCAGTACTTC. Translating it yields CASSQAPGTSGSSSYEQYF.

This chain uses TRBV2 with TRBJ2-3; 7 bases are shared with TRBD2. Trimming took 8 bases from V and 5 from J; bases not matched to a gene: 1. CDR3 size: 11 residues. The germline gives CDR1 SNHLY, CDR2 FYNNEI. The CDR3 here is CASWGGDTQYF. In nucleotides, the CDR3 is TGTGCCAGCTGGGGGGGAGATACGCAGTATTTT. Drawing the rest from reference TRBV2 and TRBJ2-3, the complete variable domain is EPEVTQTPSHQVTQMGQEVILRCVPISNHLYFYWYRQILGQKVEFLVSFYNNEISEKSEIFDDQFSVERPDGSNFTLKIRSTKLEDSAMYFCASWGGDTQYFGPGTRLTVL.

This clone has a single count. J is TRBJ1-1 and V is TRBV19, with D perhaps TRBD1 (6 bases). CDR3 length: 12 residues. Germline CDR1 reads LNHDA; CDR2 reads SQIVND (reference sequence). Trimming took 5 bases from V and 8 from J, leaving 12 bases between them. CDR3: CASSSGRGEAFF. The CDR3 DNA is TGTGCCAGTAGTTCGGGGAGGGGGGAAGCTTTCTTT.

V and J are TRBV7-9 and TRBJ1-1; D is possibly TRBD1 (5 bases). Germline V CDR1 and CDR2: SEHNR, FQNEAQ (reference sequence). CDR3 length: 15 amino acids. Trimming left V 0 bases short and J 3 bases short, with 11 bases between. In DNA form, the CDR3 reads TGTGCCAGCAGCTTAGCTCTCCAGGGAGACACTGAAGCTTTCTTT. It is translated as CASSLALQGDTEAFF. Full variable domain (outside the CDR3, taken from reference TRBV7-9 and TRBJ1-1): DTGVSQNPRHKITKRGQNVTFRCDPISEHNRLYWYRQTLGQGPEFLTYFQNEAQLEKSRLLSDRFSAERPKGSFSTLEIQRTEQGDSAMYLCASSLALQGDTEAFFGQGTRLTVV.

This chain links TRBV29-1 with TRBJ1-2, with TRBD1 matching 7 bases. The germline CDR1 and CDR2 sequences are SQVTM and ANQGSEA. This CDR3 has 13 amino acids. Trimming cost V 7 bases and J 5 bases; bases outside gene matches: 10. The CDR3 DNA reads as TGCAGCGCAGAGGGGGCCTCTGGGTATGGCTACACCTTC. This sequence encodes CSAEGASGYGYTF.